The 29 T cell receptor beta chains below come from one sample, sequenced in a study of cytomegalovirus exposure and HLA in healthy donors. Both 60 Vbeta primers and 13 Jbeta primers went into the PCR. TCRdb keeps only in-frame clones here, not all; method: immunoSEQ multiplex PCR. This sample has about 110,000 clones, with roughly 82% found just once. The sequenced sample consisted of PBMCs. Every receptor here comes from a woman between 45 and 65 years old in good health and CMV-seropositive.

This rearrangement joins TRBV6-6 to TRBJ2-7; 11 bases map to TRBD2. Losses at the gene ends were 2 bases for V and 3 bases for J; bases not matched to a gene: 6. Germline CDR1 and CDR2: MNHNY and SVGAGI (reference sequence). The CDR3 is made up of 16 amino acids. CDR3 region: CASSYTPGTSGYEQYF. DNA of the CDR3: TGTGCCAGCAGTTACACCCCCGGGACTAGCGGCTACGAGCAGTACTTC.

This chain connects TRBV7-9 to TRBJ1-1; D gene ambiguous. The CDR3 totals 13 residues. The germline gives CDR1 SEHNR, CDR2 FQNEAQ (reference sequence). V was shortened by 1 base and J by 5 bases, with 8 bases between the two germline ends. CDR3 DNA sequence: TGTGCCAGCAGCTTAGGAGGGAAAACTGAAGCTTTCTTT. It translates to CASSLGGKTEAFF.

This clone was seen repeatedly, ten times or more. The V and J genes are TRBV27 and TRBJ2-3; perhaps TRBD2 as D (5 bases). In germline, CDR1 is MNHEY, CDR2 SMNVEV (reference sequence). V shed 2 bases and J shed 3 bases, with 12 bases lying between them. This CDR3 region has 15 residues. This CDR3 reads CASSLLWTGTDTQYF. The CDR3 nucleotides are TGTGCCAGCAGTTTACTCTGGACTGGGACAGATACGCAGTATTTT.

This chain links TRBV6-5 with TRBJ1-6; 9 bases agree with TRBD1. The V gene end was trimmed by 2 bases and the J gene end by 10 bases; junction bases not matched to a gene: 3. CDR3 size: 14 residues. Germline values: CDR1 MNHEY, CDR2 SVGAGI. In nucleotides, the CDR3 is TGTGCCAGCAGTTACCCGGGACAGGGATCACCCCTCCACTTT. Its translation is CASSYPGQGSPLHF.

This clone was found a few times. In DNA, the CDR3 is TGTGCCAGCAGCGTAGCCGGCGGGGGGCCCGCAGATACGCAGTATTTT. Its protein product is CASSVAGGGPADTQYF. This chain connects TRBV9 to TRBJ2-3; 8 nucleotides agree with TRBD2. Per germline, CDR1 SGDLS and CDR2 YYNGEE. This CDR3 is 16 amino acids long. Trimming removed 0 bases from V and 4 bases from J; junction bases left unmatched: 7.

This clone has more than one count but fewer than ten. This rearrangement joins TRBV7-6 to TRBJ1-1; maybe TRBD1 (5 bases). CDR3 length equals 13 residues. Germline V lookup: CDR1 SGHVS, CDR2 FNYEAQ. V was clipped by 5 bases and J by 8 bases, with 15 bases between them. In DNA form, the CDR3 reads TGTGCCAGCAGCCTATCAAGGAGGGACGAAGCTTTCTTT. This encodes CASSLSRRDEAFF.

This clone has only one observation. The chain links TRBV6-5 to TRBJ1-6; D is uncertain. The germline V and J ends were trimmed by 2 bases and 8 bases, with 7 bases remaining between them. The CDR3 sequence is 13 residues long. Germline loops: CDR1 MNHEY, CDR2 SVGAGI. The chain's CDR3 is CASSYRTDSPLHF. The CDR3 DNA reads as TGTGCCAGCAGTTACCGAACGGATTCACCCCTCCACTTT.

This clone has more than one count but fewer than ten. The sample contains more than one DNA sequence encoding this CDR3. The chain employs TRBV4-1 and TRBJ2-7; tentative D call: TRBD2 (6 bases). Germline lookup yields CDR1 MGHRA and CDR2 YSYEKL. The CDR3 sequence is 15 residues long. The V gene lost 0 bases and the J gene lost 7 bases, with 16 bases spanning the gap. This CDR3 is CASSQDLGGAREQYF. The CDR3 DNA sequence: TGCGCCAGCAGCCAAGATCTGGGGGGAGCGAGGGAGCAGTACTTC.

The V gene is TRBV30, the J gene TRBJ1-5; possible D gene TRBD1, 6 bases. Germline V gives CDR1 GTSNPN, CDR2 SVGIG (reference sequence). This CDR3 is built from 20 residues. Trimming stripped 3 bases from V and 0 bases from J, with 27 bases between. CDR3 sequence: CAWSRGRGTRDKYSNQPQHF. CDR3 sequence (DNA): TGTGCCTGGAGCAGAGGTCGGGGAACACGGGACAAATATAGCAATCAGCCCCAGCATTTT.

This clone was counted only a few times. This chain connects TRBV30 to TRBJ1-3, with no clear D. The CDR3 has 14 amino acids. V lost 7 bases, J lost 2 bases, and 15 bases lay in between. Germline-derived CDR1 and CDR2 are GTSNPN and SVGIG (reference sequence). CDR3 nucleotide sequence: TGTGCCTACCTGGCCGCGGGTCCTGGAAACACCATATATTTT. Translating gives CAYLAAGPGNTIYF.

The chain employs TRBV7-2 and TRBJ1-2; D is perhaps TRBD1 (5 bases). Germline lookup yields CDR1 SGHTA and CDR2 FQGNSA. The ends were cut back, 4 bases at V and 2 bases at J, with 11 bases in the middle. The CDR3 consists of 14 residues. The CDR3 loop reads CASSYQGSNYGYTF. CDR3 DNA: TGTGCCAGCAGCTATCAGGGCTCAAACTATGGCTACACCTTC.

This chain joins TRBV5-1 and TRBJ2-5; TRBD2 agrees at 7 bases. CDR3 length: 16 residues. CDR1 is SGHRS, CDR2 YFSETQ, per germline. V shed 1 base and J 1 base; nucleotides not matched to a gene: 7. CDR3 residues: CASSLLISGGQETQYF. CDR3 in DNA: TGCGCCAGCAGCTTGTTGATATCGGGGGGCCAAGAGACCCAGTACTTC.

The chain links TRBV7-9 to TRBJ2-1, with D tentatively TRBD2 (6 bases). Germline V gives CDR1 SEHNR, CDR2 FQNEAQ (reference sequence). Trimming stripped 0 bases from V and 12 bases from J, with 12 bases between. The CDR3 runs to 13 residues. Written as DNA, the CDR3 is TGTGCCAGCAGCTTAGCCGGGAGCGCGGGGCAGTTCTTC. This translates into CASSLAGSAGQFF.

V gene TRBV6-1 combines with J gene TRBJ2-5; 12 bases map to TRBD2. J lost 7 bases, V lost 4 bases, and 7 bases had no gene match. This CDR3 is 15 amino acids long. Germline CDR1 is MNHNS and CDR2 is SASEGT. DNA of the CDR3: TGTGCCAGCAGTGGACTAGCGGGGGCGCCAGGGACCCAGTACTTC. Protein product: CASSGLAGAPGTQYF.

The gene calls are TRBV5-1 and TRBJ2-7; 7 bases are shared with TRBD1. CDR3 size: 14 residues. Trimming took 3 bases from V and 1 from J; bases not matched to a gene: 4. Germline V gene data show CDR1 as SGHRS and CDR2 as YFSETQ. DNA for the CDR3: TGCGCCAGCAGCTCCCGGACAGGTTCCTACGAGCAGTACTTC. Translated, it gives CASSSRTGSYEQYF.

The V call is TRBV9, the J call TRBJ1-6; no firm D call. This CDR3 has 15 residues. With 4 bases removed from V and 4 bases from J, the gap between germline ends came to 12 bases. CDR1 SGDLS and CDR2 YYNGEE come from the germline V gene. CDR3 sequence: CASSPGLDYNSPLHF. The CDR3 DNA reads TGTGCCAGCAGCCCCGGGTTAGATTATAATTCACCCCTCCACTTT.

The chain combines TRBV7-9 with TRBJ1-5; a possible D gene is TRBD1 (5 bases). The ends were cut back, 3 bases at V and 2 bases at J, with 20 bases in the middle. The CDR3 length is 18 residues. Germline loops: CDR1 SEHNR, CDR2 FQNEAQ (reference sequence). The chain's CDR3 is CASSLAVGAPGGNQPQHF. In DNA form, the CDR3 reads TGTGCCAGCAGCTTGGCCGTTGGGGCCCCCGGCGGCAATCAGCCCCAGCATTTT.

The chain employs TRBV27 and TRBJ1-2, with TRBD1 matching over 7 bases. With V trimmed by 2 bases and J by 1 base, 13 bases remained unmatched. The CDR3 is 18 amino acids. Germline loops: CDR1 MNHEY, CDR2 SMNVEV (reference sequence). CDR3 sequence reads: CASSLVPHSTGSNYGYTF. The CDR3 region has the DNA TGTGCCAGCAGTTTAGTCCCGCACTCGACAGGGAGTAACTATGGCTACACCTTC.

This rearrangement joins TRBV4-2 to TRBJ2-7; 11 bases align to TRBD2. From germline, CDR1 is LGHNA and CDR2 YNFKEQ. The CDR3 spans 16 residues. V shed 2 bases, J shed 3 bases, and the junction held 6 bases outside the gene matches. Written as DNA, the CDR3 is TGTGCCAGCAGCCAACAGACTAGCGGGGTCGACTACGAGCAGTACTTC. Its translation is CASSQQTSGVDYEQYF.

The chain combines TRBV25-1 with TRBJ2-7, with a weak D call TRBD1 (5 bases). V lost 3 bases, J lost 1 base, and 10 bases lay in between. Germline values: CDR1 MGHDK, CDR2 SYGVNS. The CDR3 has 14 amino acids. The CDR3 DNA reads TGTGCCAGCAGTGAGCAGGGTAGATCCTACGAGCAGTACTTC. Its protein is CASSEQGRSYEQYF.

This clone was counted only a few times. The chain has TRBV6-5 and TRBJ2-6; possibly TRBD2 for D (5 bases). CDR1 is MNHEY and CDR2 is SVGAGI in the germline V gene. The CDR3 consists of 15 residues. Trimming removed 0 bases from V and 3 bases from J, with 6 bases in between. This CDR3 is CASSYSGVGANVLTF. CDR3 nucleotide sequence: TGTGCCAGCAGTTACTCCGGGGTTGGGGCCAACGTCCTGACTTTC.

This clone was counted between two and nine times. The CDR3 DNA sequence: TGTGCCAGCTCACCCGCGACAGGGGGAACGCCTGGGACTTTCTTT. This gives the protein CASSPATGGTPGTFF. This chain joins TRBV18 and TRBJ1-1; 9 bases agree with TRBD1. The V segment lost 3 bases and the J segment 12 bases; nucleotides outside the gene matches: 14. Germline V CDR1 and CDR2: KGHSH, LQKENI. The CDR3 has 15 amino acids.

Concerning this clone: A junction boundary mismatches the germline segment, possibly from a read error. The DNA of the CDR3 is TGTGCCAGCAGCTTCCACGGGTTTGACACAGATACGCAGTATTTT. Translation: CASSFHGFDTDTQYF. The chain uses TRBV5-1 and TRBJ2-3; D call uncertain. The CDR3 contains 15 residues. Looked up from germline, CDR1 is SGHRS and CDR2 is YFSETQ. Based on the CDR3 plus reference TRBV5-1 and TRBJ2-3, the full variable domain is KAGVTQTPRYLIKTRGQQVTLSCSPISGHRSVSWYQQTPGQGLQFLFEYFSETQRNKGNFPGRFSGRQFSNSRSEMNVSTLELGDSALYLCASSFHGFDTDTQYFGPGTRLTVL.

The J gene is TRBJ1-1, the V gene TRBV15, with D possibly being TRBD1 (5 bases). From germline, CDR1 is LNHNV and CDR2 YYDKDF (reference sequence). This CDR3 is 16 amino acids long. Trimming took 3 bases from V and 4 from J, leaving 18 bases between them. Here the CDR3 DNA reads TGTGCCACCAGCAGTTCTCCGGGACTCTGGGGCACTGAAGCTTTCTTT. Translation gives CATSSSPGLWGTEAFF. Filled out from reference TRBV15 and TRBJ1-1, the complete variable domain reads DAMVIQNPRYQVTQFGKPVTLSCSQTLNHNVMYWYQQKSSQAPKLLFHYYDKDFNNEADTPDNFQSRRPNTSFCFLDIRSPGLGDTAMYLCATSSSPGLWGTEAFFGQGTRLTVV.

V and J are TRBV7-6 and TRBJ2-1; 7 bases line up with TRBD2. From germline, CDR1 is SGHVS and CDR2 FNYEAQ. The CDR3 is 14 amino acids. With 5 bases clipped from V and 2 bases from J, the junction kept 3 bases outside the gene matches. CDR3 amino acids: CASSPGTTYNEQFF. The CDR3 nucleotides read TGTGCCAGCAGCCCCGGGACTACCTACAATGAGCAGTTCTTC.

The gene calls are TRBV5-1 and TRBJ1-2; D might be TRBD1 (6 bases). Looked up from germline, CDR1 is SGHRS and CDR2 is YFSETQ. The CDR3 length is 15 residues. Trimming took 2 bases from V and 8 from J, leaving 19 bases between them. CDR3 in DNA: TGCGCCAGCAGCTTTACCGGGGGGGGCGACGGGGGCTACACCTTC. Protein: CASSFTGGGDGGYTF.

This sequence joins TRBV28 and TRBJ1-1; D call uncertain. CDR3 length equals 10 residues. In germline, CDR1 is MDHEN, CDR2 SYDVKM. V lost 6 bases, J lost 3 bases, and 2 bases lay in between. DNA of the CDR3: TGTGCCAGCAGCGACACTGAAGCTTTCTTT. It codes for CASSDTEAFF.

This chain links TRBV11-2 with TRBJ2-5, with a possible D match to TRBD1 (6 bases). The CDR3 runs to 16 residues. CDR1 and CDR2 from the germline V gene are SGHAT and FQNNGV. Trimming left V 2 bases short and J 4 bases short, with 17 bases between. CDR3 coding DNA: TGTGCCAGCAGCTTATATTCACAGGGATGGGGAGAGACCCAGTACTTC. It codes for CASSLYSQGWGETQYF.

The table lists this clone with a few counts. The chain couples TRBV7-2 to TRBJ2-7; 8 bases map to TRBD1. The CDR3 consists of 14 residues. Looked up from germline, CDR1 is SGHTA and CDR2 is FQGNSA. The J segment lost 5 bases and the V segment lost 5 bases, leaving 8 bases of the junction unmatched. The CDR3 DNA reads TGTGCCAGCAGCCGGACAGGGTCCGGGAACGAGCAGTACTTC. Its translation is CASSRTGSGNEQYF.